The 23 T cell receptor beta chains listed next were all sequenced from one sample in a study of cytomegalovirus exposure and HLA in healthy donors. Primers for the PCR totalled 60 Vbeta and 13 Jbeta. Only in-frame clones appear in the TCRdb table, and some are missing; sequencing was by immunoSEQ multiplex PCR. This sample has approximately 86,000 clones, with about 85% found just once. Sequencing input: PBMCs. The receptors originated from a middle-aged man in good health and CMV-seropositive.

This clone was observed once. The chain uses TRBV27 and TRBJ1-6, with a possible D match to TRBD1 (5 bases). The length of the CDR3 is 16 residues. CDR1 is MNHEY, CDR2 SMNVEV, per germline (reference sequence). V was shortened by 6 bases and J by 1 base, with 13 bases between the two germline ends. In nucleotides, the CDR3 is TGTGCCAGCAGCCGGGGGGGGATATCCTATAATTCACCCCTCCACTTT. Amino acids: CASSRGGISYNSPLHF.

CDR3 sequence (DNA): TGTGCCAGCTCACCAAAACAGGGGGCCTACGAGCAGTACTTC. Protein sequence: CASSPKQGAYEQYF. The V and J genes are TRBV18 and TRBJ2-7; 8 positions match TRBD1. This CDR3 has 14 residues. The germline V gene encodes CDR1 KGHSH and CDR2 LQKENI. The junction had 2 bases not matched to a gene; V was cut back by 2 bases and J by 2 bases.

This clone has a single count. CDR3 sequence: CASSLAGLAGVDTQYF. Here the CDR3 DNA reads TGCGCCAGCAGCTTGGCGGGACTAGCGGGAGTAGATACGCAGTATTTT. This rearrangement joins TRBV5-1 to TRBJ2-3; TRBD2 matches 14 bases. CDR3 length: 16 residues. CDR1 SGHRS and CDR2 YFSETQ come from the germline V gene. J was trimmed by 5 bases and V by 0 bases; bases with no gene match: 2.

CDR3 sequence: CASSIGASNSNQPQHF. The CDR3 DNA sequence: TGTGCCAGTAGTATAGGGGCCTCGAATAGCAATCAGCCCCAGCATTTT. This chain uses TRBV19 with TRBJ1-5, with D unclear. CDR1 and CDR2 from the germline V gene are LNHDA and SQIVND (reference sequence). V was cut by 1 base and J by 0 bases, with 10 bases left in between. The CDR3 sequence is 16 residues long.

This rearrangement joins TRBV13 to TRBJ1-5; D is perhaps TRBD1 (6 bases). Germline lookup yields CDR1 PRHDT and CDR2 FYEKMQ (reference sequence). This CDR3 spans 14 amino acids. V dropped 3 bases and J dropped 7 bases, with 13 bases sitting between them. Written as DNA, the CDR3 is TGTGCCAGCAGCTTGGGGGGGGCCAAACAGCCCCAGCATTTT. Translated, it gives CASSLGGAKQPQHF.

This clone was found a few times. The chain carries TRBV2 and TRBJ1-1; D unresolved. CDR3 length: 13 amino acids. Per the germline V gene, CDR1 is SNHLY and CDR2 is FYNNEI. The CDR3 sequence is CATAVEGNTEAFF. The CDR3 region has the DNA TGTGCAACAGCTGTCGAGGGGAACACTGAAGCTTTCTTT.

This chain uses TRBV5-1 with TRBJ2-1; 9 bases are shared with TRBD2. J was trimmed by 4 bases and V by 1 base; bases with no gene match: 12. CDR1 and CDR2 (germline): SGHRS, YFSETQ. The CDR3 length is 18 residues. The CDR3, as DNA: TGCGCCAGCAGCTTGAACGGCGTACGACTAGCGGATTACAATGAGCAGTTCTTC. Translated, it gives CASSLNGVRLADYNEQFF.

The chain recombines TRBV6-5 with TRBJ1-2; 9 nucleotides align to TRBD1. J lost 7 bases, V lost 4 bases, and 10 bases had no gene match. This CDR3 spans 15 amino acids. Germline V gene data show CDR1 as MNHEY and CDR2 as SVGAGI. CDR3 DNA: TGTGCCAGCAGTTTAGAATCCGGGACAGGGTCTGGCTACACCTTC. Translation gives CASSLESGTGSGYTF.

The chain combines TRBV25-1 with TRBJ1-4, with a weak D call TRBD1 (5 bases). Germline CDR1 and CDR2: MGHDK and SYGVNS. With 3 bases removed from V and 7 bases from J, the gap between germline ends came to 12 bases. The CDR3 contains 14 residues. The CDR3 loop reads CASSDPGKSEKLFF. In DNA form, the CDR3 reads TGTGCCAGCAGTGACCCAGGGAAGAGTGAAAAACTGTTTTTT.

Points on this clone: This sample includes further DNA sequences coding for the same CDR3. The V gene is TRBV5-1, the J gene TRBJ2-7, with 8 bases fitting TRBD1. V was pared by 4 bases and J by 4 bases, with 7 bases of the junction left unmatched. The germline V gene encodes CDR1 SGHRS and CDR2 YFSETQ. The CDR3 covers 14 residues. CDR3 residues: CASSARGQSYEQYF. The CDR3 bases are TGCGCCAGCAGCGCCAGGGGGCAGTCTTACGAGCAGTACTTC.

The genes are TRBV5-4 and TRBJ2-1; the match to TRBD1 covers 9 bases. V trimming: 1 base; J trimming: 0 bases; junction bases outside the gene matches: 2. CDR1 and CDR2 from the germline V gene are SGHNT and YYREEE (reference sequence). This CDR3 has 16 residues. The CDR3 loop is CASSLLTGGSYNEQFF. In nucleotides, the CDR3 is TGTGCCAGCAGCTTGTTGACAGGGGGCTCCTACAATGAGCAGTTCTTC.

V and J are TRBV28 and TRBJ1-5; 9 bases fit TRBD1. Germline V gene lookup returns CDR1 MDHEN and CDR2 SYDVKM. V dropped 6 bases and J dropped 0; count of bases not matched to a gene: 12. There are 18 residues in the CDR3. In DNA, the CDR3 is TGTGCCAGCAGCCCCGGGACAGGGCAAAGTTATAGCAATCAGCCCCAGCATTTT. Translation gives CASSPGTGQSYSNQPQHF.

CDR3 nucleotides: TGTGCCAGCAGAGCAGCGGGACGGCTGAGCTCTGGAAACACCATATATTTT. Its protein is CASRAAGRLSSGNTIYF. This rearrangement joins TRBV2 to TRBJ1-3, with D perhaps TRBD1 (5 bases). CDR3 length: 17 residues. V lost 6 bases, J lost 0 bases, and 18 bases lay in between. Germline-derived CDR1 and CDR2 are SNHLY and FYNNEI.

The chain recombines TRBV28 with TRBJ2-7; D gene unclear. This CDR3 has 11 amino acids. In germline, CDR1 is MDHEN, CDR2 SYDVKM. The V end lost 5 bases, the J end lost 3 bases, and 5 bases lay between the germline ends. CDR3 in amino acids: CASSQLYEQYF. The CDR3 region has the DNA TGTGCCAGCAGTCAACTCTACGAGCAGTACTTC.

In its sample, this clone was seen a few times. The rearrangement links TRBV6-5 to TRBJ2-7; TRBD2 matches 9 bases. V was pared by 2 bases and J by 0 bases, with 2 bases of the junction left unmatched. This CDR3 region has 15 residues. Per germline, CDR1 MNHEY and CDR2 SVGAGI. The CDR3 nucleotides are TGTGCCAGCAGTTACGCGGGAGGGCCCTCCTACGAGCAGTACTTC. This sequence encodes CASSYAGGPSYEQYF.

The chain couples TRBV11-3 to TRBJ1-6, with 8 positions matching TRBD1. The CDR3 consists of 15 residues. Germline-derived CDR1 and CDR2 are SGHNT and YENEEA. J lost 9 bases, V lost 5 bases, and 9 bases had no gene match. The CDR3 loop reads CASSRTRGRSSPLHF. As DNA, the CDR3 is TGTGCCAGCAGCCGTACCAGGGGGCGGAGTTCACCCCTCCACTTT. Supplemented by reference TRBV11-3 and TRBJ1-6, the full variable domain reads EAGVVQSPRYKIIEKKQPVAFWCNPISGHNTLYWYLQNLGQGPELLIRYENEEAVDDSQLPKDRFSAERLKGVDSTLKIQPAELGDSAVYLCASSRTRGRSSPLHFGNGTRLTVT.

The V and J genes are TRBV7-6 and TRBJ1-3, with 8 bases identical to TRBD1. Germline V gene sequence: CDR1 SGHVS, CDR2 FNYEAQ. Trimming removed 5 bases from V and 2 bases from J; junction bases left unmatched: 8. There are 16 residues in the CDR3. In nucleotides, the CDR3 is TGTGCCAGCAGCCACGGACAGGGTGACCCTGGAAACACCATATATTTT. The encoded protein is CASSHGQGDPGNTIYF.

J is TRBJ1-5 and V is TRBV11-1; 7 bases map to TRBD1. After removal of 3 bases from V and 0 bases from J, the junction contained 14 bases not matched to a gene. The CDR3 has 19 residues. CDR1 is SGHAT, CDR2 FQDESV, per germline (reference sequence). This CDR3 is CASSFICIGTEYSNQPQHF. CDR3 sequence (DNA): TGTGCCAGCAGCTTTATATGTATCGGGACAGAGTATAGCAATCAGCCCCAGCATTTT.

This sequence joins TRBV7-8 and TRBJ2-1, with 8 bases aligning to TRBD1. CDR1 SGHVS and CDR2 FQNEAQ come from the germline V gene. This CDR3 region has 14 residues. V was clipped by 5 bases and J by 4 bases; unmatched bases: 4. Here the CDR3 reads CASSPGTGYNEQFF. For the CDR3, the DNA is TGTGCCAGCAGCCCGGGGACAGGTTACAATGAGCAGTTCTTC.

This clone came up once. The rearrangement links TRBV7-8 to TRBJ1-5; 9 positions agree with TRBD1. This CDR3 has 16 amino acids. CDR1 is SGHVS and CDR2 is FQNEAQ in the germline V gene. V was clipped by 4 bases and J by 0 bases; unmatched bases: 4. The CDR3 region is CASSWDREYSNQPQHF. As DNA, the CDR3 is TGTGCCAGCAGCTGGGACAGGGAATATAGCAATCAGCCCCAGCATTTT.

The chain employs TRBV19 and TRBJ2-3; 10 nucleotides line up with TRBD1. Germline CDR1 LNHDA, CDR2 SQIVND (reference sequence). CDR3 length: 15 residues. V was clipped by 5 bases and J by 2 bases; unmatched bases: 4. CDR3 loop: CASSPGQGVTDTQYF. The CDR3 DNA is TGTGCCAGTAGTCCCGGACAGGGGGTCACAGATACGCAGTATTTT.

The chain uses TRBV9 and TRBJ1-2; weak D call: TRBD1 (5 bases). The CDR3 is made up of 12 amino acids. V was trimmed by 3 bases and J by 6 bases, leaving 9 bases between them. CDR1 is SGDLS, CDR2 YYNGEE, per germline. This CDR3 reads CASSARGNGYTF. For the CDR3, the DNA is TGTGCCAGCAGCGCCCGGGGGAATGGCTACACCTTC. The whole variable domain, remainder taken from reference TRBV9 and TRBJ1-2, is DSGVTQTPKHLITATGQRVTLRCSPRSGDLSVYWYQQSLDQGLQFLIQYYNGEERAKGNILERFSAQQFPDLHSELNLSSLELGDSALYFCASSARGNGYTFGSGTRLTVV.

The chain recombines TRBV2 with TRBJ1-4; D possibly corresponds to TRBD1 (6 bases). This CDR3 comprises 15 residues. V was pared by 7 bases and J by 5 bases, with 17 bases between. Germline lookup yields CDR1 SNHLY and CDR2 FYNNEI. CDR3 DNA sequence: TGTGCCAGCACGTATAACGACAGGAGAAATGAAAAACTGTTTTTT. This sequence encodes CASTYNDRRNEKLFF.